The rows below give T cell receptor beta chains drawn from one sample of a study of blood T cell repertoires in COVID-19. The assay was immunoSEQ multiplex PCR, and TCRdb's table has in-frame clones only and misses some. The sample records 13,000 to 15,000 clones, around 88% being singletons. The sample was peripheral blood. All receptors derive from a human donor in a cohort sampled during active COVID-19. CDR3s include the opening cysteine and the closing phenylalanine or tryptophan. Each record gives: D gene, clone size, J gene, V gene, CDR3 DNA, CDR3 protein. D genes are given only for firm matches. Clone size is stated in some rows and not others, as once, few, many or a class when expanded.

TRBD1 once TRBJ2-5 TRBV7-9 TGTGCCAGCAGCTTAGTACAGGGGGCTACAGAGACCCAGTACTTC CASSLVQGATETQYF
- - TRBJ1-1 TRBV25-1 TGTGCCAGCAGTGAATGGGGACCTCGGGCAGGGAGGACTGAAGCTTTCTTT CASSEWGPRAGRTEAFF
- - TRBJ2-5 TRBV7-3 TGTGCCAGCAGCTTAATGGGGACACCCCAAGAGACCCAGTACTTC CASSLMGTPQETQYF
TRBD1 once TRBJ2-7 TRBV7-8 TGTGCCAGCAGCGACGGGACAGGACCCTCCTACGAGCAGTACTTC CASSDGTGPSYEQYF
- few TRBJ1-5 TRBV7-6 TGTGCCAGCAGCTTAGGACAGGCCTTTAGCAATCAGCCCCAGCATTTT CASSLGQAFSNQPQHF
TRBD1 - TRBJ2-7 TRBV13 TGTGCCAGCAGCTCCCGGACAGGGGGTTTCTACGAGCAGTACTTC CASSSRTGGFYEQYF
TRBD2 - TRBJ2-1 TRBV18 TGTGCCAGCTCGCCCGCCGGGGGGAGGGAGCAGTTCTTC CASSPAGGREQFF
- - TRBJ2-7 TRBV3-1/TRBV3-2 TGTGCCAGCAGCCGGACCCCGGGGAGTGTAACCTACGAGCAGTACTTC CASSRTPGSVTYEQYF
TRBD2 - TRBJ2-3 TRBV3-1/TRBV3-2 TGTGCCAGCAGCCCCCCCGGGACTAGGTCTGGTACGCAGTATTTT CASSPPGTRSGTQYF
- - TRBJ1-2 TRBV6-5 TGTGCCAGCAGTTACACATCCGAGGTATATGGCTACACCTTC CASSYTSEVYGYTF
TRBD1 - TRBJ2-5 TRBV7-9 TGTGCCAGCAGCTTAGGAGGGGGCTCGGAGACCCAGTACTTC CASSLGGGSETQYF
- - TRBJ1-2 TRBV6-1 TGTGCCAGCAGTGAAGGTGCAGGACAGAACTATGGCTACACCTTC CASSEGAGQNYGYTF
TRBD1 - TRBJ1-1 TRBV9 TGTGCCAGCAGCGTAGGGACAGGGGGTGGTACCGCTGAAGCTTTCTTT CASSVGTGGGTAEAFF
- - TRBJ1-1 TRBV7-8 TGTGCCAGCAGCTGGAGGAACACTGAAGCTTTCTTT CASSWRNTEAFF
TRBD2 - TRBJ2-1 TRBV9 TGTGCCAGCAGCCTCCGGGGGGTTGATGAGCAGTTCTTC CASSLRGVDEQFF
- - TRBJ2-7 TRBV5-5 TGTGCCAGCAGCTTGGCGGTCAGGATAACCTACGAGCAGTACTTC CASSLAVRITYEQYF
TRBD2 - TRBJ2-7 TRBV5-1 TGCGCCAGCAGCGAGGGACTAGTGAGCTCCTACGAGCAGTACTTC CASSEGLVSSYEQYF
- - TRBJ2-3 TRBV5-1 TGCGCCAGCAGCAAAGGACAGCCCACAGATACGCAGTATTTT CASSKGQPTDTQYF
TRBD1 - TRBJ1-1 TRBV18 TGTGCCAGCTCACCAACGCCGGGACAGGGAATCGAAGCTTTCTTT CASSPTPGQGIEAFF
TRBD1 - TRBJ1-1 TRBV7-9 TGTGCCAGCAGCCCCCGGGACAGGGTAAACACTGAAGCTTTCTTT CASSPRDRVNTEAFF
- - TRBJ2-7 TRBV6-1 TGTGCCAGCAGTGAAGCCGAGTGGCCGGGGAAAGTTTCCTACGAGCAGTACTTC CASSEAEWPGKVSYEQYF
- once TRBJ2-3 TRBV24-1 TGTGCCACCAGTGAAACAGGGAGCGCAGATACGCAGTATTTT CATSETGSADTQYF
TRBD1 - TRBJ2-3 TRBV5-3 TGTGCCAGAAGCCCAGGACAGGAGAGCACAGATACGCAGTATTTT CARSPGQESTDTQYF
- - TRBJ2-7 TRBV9 TGTGCCAGCAGCGGGGGCCCCTGGATGGAGCAGTACTTC CASSGGPWMEQYF
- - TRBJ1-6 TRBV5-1 TGCGCCAGCAGCTTCACCGGGGGGCTTAGGAATTCACCCCTCCACTTT CASSFTGGLRNSPLHF
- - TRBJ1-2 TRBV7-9 TGTGCCAGCAGCCCCACAGGGCCCTATGGCTACACCTTC CASSPTGPYGYTF
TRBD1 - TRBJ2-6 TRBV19 TGTGCCAGCGGAGGGACAGGGGGCGAGGCTGGGGCCAACGTCCTGACTTTC CASGGTGGEAGANVLTF
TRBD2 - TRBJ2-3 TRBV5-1 TGCGCCAGCAGCAAAACCGGGACTAGCGGGGATACGCAGTATTTT CASSKTGTSGDTQYF
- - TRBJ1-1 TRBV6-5 TGTGCCAGCAGAAAGGGACAAAACACTGAAGCTTTCTTT CASRKGQNTEAFF
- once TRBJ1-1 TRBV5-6 TGTGCCAGCAGCCACGCGGGGATGAATACTGAAGCTTTCTTT CASSHAGMNTEAFF
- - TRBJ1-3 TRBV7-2 TGTGCCAGCAGCTACATGACGAGGTCTGGAAACACCATATATTTT CASSYMTRSGNTIYF
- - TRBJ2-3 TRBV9 TGTGCCAGCAGCGTAGGAACTTTCTTCACAGATACGCAGTATTTT CASSVGTFFTDTQYF
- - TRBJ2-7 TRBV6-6 TGTGCCAGCAGACCCCCAGGAACCTACGAGCAGTACTTC CASRPPGTYEQYF
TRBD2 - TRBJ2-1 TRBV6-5 TGTGCCAGCAGTCGACTAGCGGGGGAGCAGTTCTTC CASSRLAGEQFF
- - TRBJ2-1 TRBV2 TGTGCCAGCAGCGGCCAGGGCCATGAGCAGTTCTTC CASSGQGHEQFF
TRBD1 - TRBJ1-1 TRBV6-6 TGTGCCAGCAACCGAGGGGGACAGGGACAAGCTTTCTTT CASNRGGQGQAFF
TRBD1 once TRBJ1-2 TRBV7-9 TGTGCCAGCAGCTCCATGGTCTCCCTGGACAGGTACACCTTC CASSSMVSLDRYTF
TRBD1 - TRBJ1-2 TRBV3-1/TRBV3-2 TGTGCCAGCAGCCAAGTAGGGACAGATCCTGGGGGCTACACCTTC CASSQVGTDPGGYTF
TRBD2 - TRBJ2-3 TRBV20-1 TGCAGTGCTAGTATACTAGCGACAGATACGCAGTATTTT CSASILATDTQYF
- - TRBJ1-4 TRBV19 TGTGCCAGTAGTATCGGTAGCGGGATTTTAAGTGAAAAACTGTTTTTT CASSIGSGILSEKLFF
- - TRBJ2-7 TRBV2 TGTGCCAGCAGTGAGAGGGTAGGACCCCCCTACGAGCAGTACTTC CASSERVGPPYEQYF
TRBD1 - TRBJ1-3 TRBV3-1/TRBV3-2 TGTGCCAGCAGGCGGGCAGGGGGCGGAAACACCATATATTTT CASRRAGGGNTIYF
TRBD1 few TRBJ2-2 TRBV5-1 TGCGCCAGCAGCCCGGGACAGTTGCTAAACACCGGGGAGCTGTTTTTT CASSPGQLLNTGELFF
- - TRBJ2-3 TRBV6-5 TGTGCCAGCAGTTACGGGACAACGAGCACAGATACGCAGTATTTT CASSYGTTSTDTQYF
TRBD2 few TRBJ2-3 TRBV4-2 TGTGCCAGCAGCCAAGTCCTAGCGGGGACAGATACGCAGTATTTT CASSQVLAGTDTQYF
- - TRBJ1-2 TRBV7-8 TGTGCCAGCAGCTTGGGCACAGGCAGGGAAGAAGGCTACACCTTC CASSLGTGREEGYTF
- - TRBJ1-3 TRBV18 TGTGCCAGCTCACCATCCGGGGGATCAGGAAACACCATATATTTT CASSPSGGSGNTIYF
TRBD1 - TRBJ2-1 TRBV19 TGTGCCAGTAGTAACCCCCGGGACAGCTCCTACAATGAGCAGTTCTTC CASSNPRDSSYNEQFF
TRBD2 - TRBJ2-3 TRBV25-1 TGTGCCAGCAGTGAATGGACTAGCGGGGGGACAGATACGCAGTATTTT CASSEWTSGGTDTQYF
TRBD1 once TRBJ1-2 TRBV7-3 TGTGCCAGCAGCGTAACAGGGGGCGGCTATGGCTACACCTTC CASSVTGGGYGYTF
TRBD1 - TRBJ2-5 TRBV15 TGTGCCACCCGTAGTTATCCCGGACAGGGGGCTTCCCACAACGGGGAGACCCAGTACTTC CATRSYPGQGASHNGETQYF
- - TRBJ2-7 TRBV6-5 TGTGCCAGCAGTTGGGGAGGGGGTAGTCAGCAGTACTTC CASSWGGGSQQYF